At least ten counts were recorded for the clone carrying this T cell receptor beta chain. The sample belongs to a study of human T cells and chemical hapten exposure. Each CDR3 protein is one row after TCRdb ran MiXCR on the RACE reads. The top ten hold around 3.9% of the sample, which has about 60,000 distinct CDR3 sequences, approximately 10% seen once. This sample's time point: pre-sensitization, week 0. As for treatment: therapeutic diphenylcyclopropenone sensitization with weekly scalp DPC. The CDR3 sequence is 15 residues long. V shed 4 bases and J 9 bases; nucleotides not matched to a gene: 15. CDR1 is SGDLS and CDR2 is YYNGEE in the germline V gene.

The clonotype was recovered from a woman in her thirties or forties with alopecia areata. Some clones in this sample may be carry-over from other donors' samples. Material: whole blood, obtained in connection with sensitization to the hapten diphenylcyclopropenone (DPC). The V call is TRBV9, the J call TRBJ2-7; TRBD2 aligns across 8 bases. The CDR3 loop is CASSSRDSGIRGQYF. CDR3 bases: TGTGCCAGCAGCTCCCGGGATAGCGGGATAAGGGGGCAGTACTTC.